The following is a T cell receptor (beta chain) sequence with its context. Assay used: immunoSEQ multiplex PCR; TCRdb lists only in-frame clones, some missing. The table has 250,000 to 300,000 clones, approximately 86% seen once. The data originate from a study of blood T cell repertoires in COVID-19. The CDR3 consists of 14 residues. V trimming: 5 bases; J trimming: 5 bases; junction bases outside the gene matches: 6. Germline-derived CDR1 and CDR2 are SGHRS and YFSETQ. The V gene is TRBV5-1, the J gene TRBJ1-4, with 7 bases lining up with TRBD1. Sequencing was carried out using peripheral blood. The TCR comes from a woman aged 50 to 65 who had recovered from COVID-19. Here the CDR3 reads CASRSGTENEKLFF. The CDR3 nucleotides read TGCGCCAGCAGGTCCGGGACAGAGAATGAAAAACTGTTTTTT.